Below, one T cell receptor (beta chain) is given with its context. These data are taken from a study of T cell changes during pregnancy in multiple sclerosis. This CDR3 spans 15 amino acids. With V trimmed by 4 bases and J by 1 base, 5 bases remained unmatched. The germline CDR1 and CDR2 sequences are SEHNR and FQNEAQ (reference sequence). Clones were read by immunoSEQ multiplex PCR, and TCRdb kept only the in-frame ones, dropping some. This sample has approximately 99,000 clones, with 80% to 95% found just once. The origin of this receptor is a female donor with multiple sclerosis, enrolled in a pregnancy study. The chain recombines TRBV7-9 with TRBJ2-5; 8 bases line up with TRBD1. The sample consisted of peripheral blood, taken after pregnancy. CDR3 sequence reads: CASSSSRGPQETQYF. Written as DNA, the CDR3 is TGTGCCAGCAGCTCTAGCAGGGGGCCCCAAGAGACCCAGTACTTC. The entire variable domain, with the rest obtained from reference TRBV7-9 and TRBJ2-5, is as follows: DTGVSQNPRHKITKRGQNVTFRCDPISEHNRLYWYRQTLGQGPEFLTYFQNEAQLEKSRLLSDRFSAERPKGSFSTLEIQRTEQGDSAMYLCASSSSRGPQETQYFGPGTRLLVL.